This T cell receptor beta chain is from a study of T cells after yellow fever vaccination. General study results and limits: FACS-sorted repertoires could contain abundant clonotypes contaminating from the bulk population.

The CDR3 is 16 residues long. The V segment lost 5 bases and the J segment 6 bases; nucleotides outside the gene matches: 12. CDR1 and CDR2 from the germline V gene are SNHLY and FYNNEI. Comments on this clonotype: Its target is unknown.

MiXCR, applied by TCRdb to the 5' RACE reads, yields one record per CDR3 protein. The sample contains roughly 120,000 distinct CDR3 sequences, around 7.2% of which appear only once. The chain combines TRBV2 with TRBJ2-1; TRBD2 matches at 8 bases. This specimen was CD4+ T cells sorted from PBMCs, taken around 45 days after the first yellow fever vaccination. The sequence derives from a man between 18 and 35 years old who received the YFV17D yellow fever vaccine. The CDR3: CASSQPGGGAFNEQFF. The DNA for the CDR3 is TGTGCCAGCAGTCAGCCGGGGGGGGGGGCCTTCAATGAGCAGTTCTTC. The full variable domain, rest sourced from reference TRBV2 and TRBJ2-1, is EPEVTQTPSHQVTQMGQEVILRCVPISNHLYFYWYRQILGQKVEFLVSFYNNEISEKSEIFDDQFSVERPDGSNFTLKIRSTKLEDSAMYFCASSQPGGGAFNEQFFGPGTRLTVL.